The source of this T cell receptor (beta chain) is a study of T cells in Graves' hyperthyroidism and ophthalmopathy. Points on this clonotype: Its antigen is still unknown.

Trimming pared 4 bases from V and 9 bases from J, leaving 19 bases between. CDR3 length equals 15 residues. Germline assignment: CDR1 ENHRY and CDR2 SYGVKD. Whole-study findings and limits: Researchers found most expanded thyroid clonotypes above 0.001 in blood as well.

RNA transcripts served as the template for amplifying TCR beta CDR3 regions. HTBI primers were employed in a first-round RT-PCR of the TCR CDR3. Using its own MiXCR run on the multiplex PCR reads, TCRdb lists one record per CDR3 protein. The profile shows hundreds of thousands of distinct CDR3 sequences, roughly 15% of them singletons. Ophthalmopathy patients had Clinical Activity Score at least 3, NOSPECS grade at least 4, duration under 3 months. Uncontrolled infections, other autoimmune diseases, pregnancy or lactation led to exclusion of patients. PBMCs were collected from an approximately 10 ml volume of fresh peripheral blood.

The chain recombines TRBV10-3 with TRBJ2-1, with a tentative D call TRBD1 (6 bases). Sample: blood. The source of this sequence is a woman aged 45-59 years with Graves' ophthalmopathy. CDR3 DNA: TGTGCCATCAGTGTGGGCTCGGCAGGGGATGGTGAGCAGTTCTTC. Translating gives CAISVGSAGDGEQFF.